This TCR beta chain was captured in a study of blood T cell repertoires in COVID-19 (dated by TCRdb to 2018 to 2020). About the study as a whole: Collaborator samples came from the United States, Italy and Spain and covered acute and convalescent phases of COVID-19. The material from the prospective study consisted of cDNA or gDNA derived from T cells, B-cell-depleted T cells, or PBMCs. Deeply sampled blood TCRbeta repertoires from subjects exposed to, actively infected with, or recovered from COVID-19 were included in the dataset. The repertoires were released in a freely available public database meant as a resource for research on the immune response to SARS-CoV-2. The samples were drawn from the first 160 participants of the ongoing ImmuneRACE study and from under 1,500 subjects provided by 6 global collaborators. A de-identified subject ID, COVID-19 status, age in years and sex were almost always included in the sample metadata. HLA class I and class II types, where available, came from metadata supplied by the sample provider rather than from assay-based typing.

In the germline V gene, CDR1 corresponds to SGHRS and CDR2 to YFSETQ. The CDR3 starts with the cysteine, ends with the phenylalanine, and has 15 residues. Only the CDR3 region is kept as DNA, spanning 45 bases read in frame from base 1. The junction carries 17 bases between V and J, which are trimmed by 4 bases and 4 bases respectively. The table lists this clone with a few counts. No cognate antigen has been identified for it. It has no much larger one-base neighbor in the sample; base qualities were not kept. TCRbeta CDR3 regions were amplified from genomic DNA using the immunoSEQ Assay, a bias-controlled multiplex PCR. Under the source paper's analysis protocol: The number of nucleated cells in each sample was estimated from the amplification of reference gene primers within the assay. To quantify the absolute abundance of each unique TCRbeta CDR3 rearrangement, sequence reads were collapsed and filtered. Productive Simpson clonality was computed per sample as the square root of Simpson's diversity index over productive rearrangements. TCRdb retrieved this table from immuneACCESS and kept in-frame rearrangements only. Not all clones are present; in checked studies, unresolved V genes account for under half, and no reason is known for the remainder. D and trimming come from the DNA, and the V and J calls and clone size come from that table. The sample data list 130,000 to 150,000 clones, and around 85% of these were observed just once. The ten largest clones add up to roughly 8% of the sample.

One collaborating source in Seattle enrolled patients during active infection and followed them longitudinally through the course of disease. The collaborating institutions used their own protocols to collect whole blood in K2EDTA tubes. For TCRbeta analysis, collaborators shipped samples in one of three forms: frozen whole blood, isolated PBMCs, or DNA extracted from either of those sample types. General findings and caveats noted by the study authors: How much clinical and demographic metadata was included differed by source and by participant, and the metadata was provided uncurated.

The material sequenced was peripheral blood. The origin of this receptor is a woman between 55 and 75 years old with COVID-19, enrolled during active disease. The chain is assembled from TRBV5-1 and TRBJ1-1; perhaps TRBD1 is the D gene, with 6 bases matching. CDR3 sequence: CASSPSGGQRTEAFF. The base sequence is TGCGCCAGCAGCCCCTCCGGGGGGCAACGCACTGAAGCTTTCTTT.